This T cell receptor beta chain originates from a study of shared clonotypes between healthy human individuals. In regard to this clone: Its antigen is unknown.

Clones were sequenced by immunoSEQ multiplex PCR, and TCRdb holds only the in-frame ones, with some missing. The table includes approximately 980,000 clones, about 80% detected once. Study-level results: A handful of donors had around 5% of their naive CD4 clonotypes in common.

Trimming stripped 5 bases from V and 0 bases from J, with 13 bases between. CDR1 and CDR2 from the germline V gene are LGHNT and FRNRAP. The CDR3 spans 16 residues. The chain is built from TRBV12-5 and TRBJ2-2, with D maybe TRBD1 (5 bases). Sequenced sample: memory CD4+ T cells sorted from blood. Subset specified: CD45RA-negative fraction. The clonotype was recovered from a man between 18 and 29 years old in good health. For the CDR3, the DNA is TGTGCTAGTGGTCCCCGGACAAATGCGAACACCGGGGAGCTGTTTTTT. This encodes CASGPRTNANTGELFF.